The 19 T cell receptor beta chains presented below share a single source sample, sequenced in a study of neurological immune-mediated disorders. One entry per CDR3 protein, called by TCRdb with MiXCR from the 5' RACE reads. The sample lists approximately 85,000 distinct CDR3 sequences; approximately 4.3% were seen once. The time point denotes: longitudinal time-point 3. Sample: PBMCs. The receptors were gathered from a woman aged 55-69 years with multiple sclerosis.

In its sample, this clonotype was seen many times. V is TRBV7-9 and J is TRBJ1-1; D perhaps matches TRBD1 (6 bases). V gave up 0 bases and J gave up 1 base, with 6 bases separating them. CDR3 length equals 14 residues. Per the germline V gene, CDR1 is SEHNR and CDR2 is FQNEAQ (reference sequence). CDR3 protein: CASSLAGANTEAFF. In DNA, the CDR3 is TGTGCCAGCAGCTTAGCGGGGGCGAACACTGAAGCTTTCTTT.

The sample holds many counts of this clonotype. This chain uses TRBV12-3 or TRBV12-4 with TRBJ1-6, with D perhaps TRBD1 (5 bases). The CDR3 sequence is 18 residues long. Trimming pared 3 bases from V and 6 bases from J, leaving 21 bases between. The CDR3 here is CASSLAPGDRGSNSPLHF. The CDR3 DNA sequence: TGTGCCAGCAGTTTGGCCCCCGGGGATAGGGGATCTAATTCACCCCTCCACTTT.

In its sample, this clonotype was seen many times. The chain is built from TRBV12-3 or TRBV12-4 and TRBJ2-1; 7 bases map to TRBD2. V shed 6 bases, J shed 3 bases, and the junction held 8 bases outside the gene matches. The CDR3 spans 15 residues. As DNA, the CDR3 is TGTGCCAGCAGAAGAGAGCGGGGCGACTACAATGAGCAGTTCTTC. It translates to CASRRERGDYNEQFF.

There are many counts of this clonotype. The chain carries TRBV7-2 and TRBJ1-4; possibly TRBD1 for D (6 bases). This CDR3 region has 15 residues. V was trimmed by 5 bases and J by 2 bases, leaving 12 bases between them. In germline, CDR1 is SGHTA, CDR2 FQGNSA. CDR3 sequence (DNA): TGTGCCAGCAGCCGCTCGGGGGCCACTAATGAAAAACTGTTTTTT. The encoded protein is CASSRSGATNEKLFF.

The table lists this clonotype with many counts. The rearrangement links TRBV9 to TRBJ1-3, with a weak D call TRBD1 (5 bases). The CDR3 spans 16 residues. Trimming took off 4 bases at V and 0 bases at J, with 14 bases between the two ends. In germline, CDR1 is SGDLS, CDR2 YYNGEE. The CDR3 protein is CASSRGTVYSGNTIYF. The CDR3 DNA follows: TGTGCCAGCAGCCGGGGGACGGTTTACTCTGGAAACACCATATATTTT.

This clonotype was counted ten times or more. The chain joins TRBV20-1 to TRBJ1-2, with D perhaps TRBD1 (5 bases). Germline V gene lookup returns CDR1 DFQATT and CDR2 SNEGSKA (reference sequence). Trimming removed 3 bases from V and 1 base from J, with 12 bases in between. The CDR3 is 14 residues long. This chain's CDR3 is CSASLRDGNYGYTF. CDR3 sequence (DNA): TGCAGTGCTAGTCTCCGGGACGGTAACTATGGCTACACCTTC.

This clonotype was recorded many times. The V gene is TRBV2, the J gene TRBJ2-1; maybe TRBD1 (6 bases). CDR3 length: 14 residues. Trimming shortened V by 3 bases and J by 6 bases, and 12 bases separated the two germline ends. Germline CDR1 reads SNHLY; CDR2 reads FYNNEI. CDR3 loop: CASSDPSGANEQFF. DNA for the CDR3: TGTGCCAGCAGTGACCCTTCAGGGGCCAATGAGCAGTTCTTC.

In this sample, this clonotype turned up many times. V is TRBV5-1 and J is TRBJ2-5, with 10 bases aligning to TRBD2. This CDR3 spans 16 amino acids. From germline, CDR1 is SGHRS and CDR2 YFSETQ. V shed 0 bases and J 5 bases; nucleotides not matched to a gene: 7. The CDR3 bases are TGCGCCAGCAGCTTGGCCGGGCTAGCGGGGGCGGAGACCCAGTACTTC. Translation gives CASSLAGLAGAETQYF. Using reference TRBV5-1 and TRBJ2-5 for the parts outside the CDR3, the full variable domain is KAGVTQTPRYLIKTRGQQVTLSCSPISGHRSVSWYQQTPGQGLQFLFEYFSETQRNKGNFPGRFSGRQFSNSRSEMNVSTLELGDSALYLCASSLAGLAGAETQYFGPGTRLLVL.

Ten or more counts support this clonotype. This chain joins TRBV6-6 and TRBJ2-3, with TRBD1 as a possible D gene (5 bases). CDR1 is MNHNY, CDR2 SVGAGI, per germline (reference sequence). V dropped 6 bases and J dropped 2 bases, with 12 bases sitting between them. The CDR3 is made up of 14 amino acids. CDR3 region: CASRLQALTDTQYF. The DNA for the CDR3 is TGTGCCAGCAGATTACAGGCCCTCACAGATACGCAGTATTTT.

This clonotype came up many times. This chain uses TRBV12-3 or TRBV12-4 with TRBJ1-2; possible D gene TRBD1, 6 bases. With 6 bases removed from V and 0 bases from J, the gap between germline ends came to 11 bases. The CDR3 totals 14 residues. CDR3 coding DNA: TGTGCCAGCAGAAGGACAGCATCTAACTATGGCTACACCTTC. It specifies CASRRTASNYGYTF.

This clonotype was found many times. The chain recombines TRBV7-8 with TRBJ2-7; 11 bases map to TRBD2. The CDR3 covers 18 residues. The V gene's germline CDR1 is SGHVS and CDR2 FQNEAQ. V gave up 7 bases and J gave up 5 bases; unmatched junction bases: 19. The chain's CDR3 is CASTFLGASGGNGHEQYF. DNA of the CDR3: TGTGCCAGCACCTTCCTAGGGGCTAGCGGGGGGAACGGCCACGAGCAGTACTTC. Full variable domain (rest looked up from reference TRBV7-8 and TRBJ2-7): GAGVSQSPRYKVAKRGQDVALRCDPISGHVSLFWYQQALGQGPEFLTYFQNEAQLDKSGLPSDRFFAERPEGSVSTLKIQRTQQEDSAVYLCASTFLGASGGNGHEQYFGPGTRLTVT.

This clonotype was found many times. The CDR3 sequence: CSAMYQRHQPQHF. CDR3 nucleotides: TGCAGTGCTATGTATCAGAGGCATCAGCCCCAGCATTTT. The chain combines TRBV20-1 with TRBJ1-5; D is undetermined. Between the trimmed V and J ends, which lost 4 bases and 5 bases, there was a span of 12 bases. The CDR3 runs to 13 residues. Germline V CDR1 and CDR2: DFQATT, SNEGSKA (reference sequence).

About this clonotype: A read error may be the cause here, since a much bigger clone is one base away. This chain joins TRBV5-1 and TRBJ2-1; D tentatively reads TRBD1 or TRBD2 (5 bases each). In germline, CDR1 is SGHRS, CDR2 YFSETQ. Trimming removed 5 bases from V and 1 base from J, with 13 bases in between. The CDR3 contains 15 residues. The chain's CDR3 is CASSRWDHSYNEQFF. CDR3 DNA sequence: TGCGCCAGCAGTCGGTGGGACCATTCCTACAATGAGCAGTTCTTC.

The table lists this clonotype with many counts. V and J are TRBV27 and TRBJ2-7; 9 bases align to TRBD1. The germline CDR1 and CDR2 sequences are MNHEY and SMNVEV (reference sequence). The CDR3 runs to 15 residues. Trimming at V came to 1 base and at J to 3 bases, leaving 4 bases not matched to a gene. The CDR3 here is CASSLLGDRDYEQYF. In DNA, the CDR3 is TGTGCCAGCAGTTTATTGGGGGACAGGGACTACGAGCAGTACTTC.

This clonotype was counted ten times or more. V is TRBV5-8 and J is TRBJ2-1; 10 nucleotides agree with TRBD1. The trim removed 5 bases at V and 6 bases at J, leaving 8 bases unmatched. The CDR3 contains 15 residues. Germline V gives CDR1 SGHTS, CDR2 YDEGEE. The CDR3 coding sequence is TGTGCCAGCAGAGACCGGGACAGGGGATTCAATGAGCAGTTCTTC. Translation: CASRDRDRGFNEQFF. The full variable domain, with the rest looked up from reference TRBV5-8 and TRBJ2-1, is EAGVTQSPTHLIKTRGQQATLRCSPISGHTSVYWYQQALGLGLQFLLWYDEGEERNRGNFPPRFSGRQFPNYSSELNVNALELEDSALYLCASRDRDRGFNEQFFGPGTRLTVL.

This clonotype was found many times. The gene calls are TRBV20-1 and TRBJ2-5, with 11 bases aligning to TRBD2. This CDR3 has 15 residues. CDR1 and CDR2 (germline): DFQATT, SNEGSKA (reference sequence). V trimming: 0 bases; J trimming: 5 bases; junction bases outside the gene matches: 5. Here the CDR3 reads CSARESIAGGETQYF. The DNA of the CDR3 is TGCAGTGCTAGAGAGTCCATAGCGGGGGGGGAGACCCAGTACTTC.

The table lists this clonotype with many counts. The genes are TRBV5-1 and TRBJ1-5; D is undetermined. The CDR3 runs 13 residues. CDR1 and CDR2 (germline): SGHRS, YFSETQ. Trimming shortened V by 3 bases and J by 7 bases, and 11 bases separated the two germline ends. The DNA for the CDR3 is TGCGCCAGCAGCTCGGACTTGGGGCAGCCCCAGCATTTT. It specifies CASSSDLGQPQHF.

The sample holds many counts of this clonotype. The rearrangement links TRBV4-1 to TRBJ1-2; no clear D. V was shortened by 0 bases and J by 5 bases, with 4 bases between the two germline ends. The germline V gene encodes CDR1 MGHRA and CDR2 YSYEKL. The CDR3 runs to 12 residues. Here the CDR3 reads CASSQEGYGYTF. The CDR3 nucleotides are TGCGCCAGCAGCCAAGAGGGGTATGGCTACACCTTC.

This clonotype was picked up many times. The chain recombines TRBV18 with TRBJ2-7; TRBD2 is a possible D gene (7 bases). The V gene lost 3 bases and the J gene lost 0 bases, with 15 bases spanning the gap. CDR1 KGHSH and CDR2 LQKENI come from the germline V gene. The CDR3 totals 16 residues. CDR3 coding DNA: TGTGCCAGCTCACCGAGGGGGGGGGGCAACTCCTACGAGCAGTACTTC. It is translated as CASSPRGGGNSYEQYF.